Presented here are 20 T cell receptor beta chains from one specimen sequenced in a study of blood T cell repertoires in COVID-19. Generated by immunoSEQ multiplex PCR, the TCRdb table keeps only in-frame clones and is missing some. The sample consists of about 67,000 clones, about 87% of them appearing once. What was sequenced was peripheral blood. These TCRs come from a middle-aged man with active COVID-19.

As concerns this clone: At one end, the junction sequence differs from germline, possibly due to a read error. The chain carries TRBV5-1 and TRBJ2-3; 7 nucleotides align to TRBD2. Germline V gene lookup returns CDR1 SGHRS and CDR2 YFSETQ. The CDR3 spans 16 residues. CDR3 in DNA: TGCGCCAGCAGCTCCTGGACGGGGGGAGGCACCGATACGCAGTATTTT. Residues: CASSSWTGGGTDTQYF.

The chain combines TRBV19 with TRBJ1-2; TRBD1 matches at 10 bases. This CDR3 is built from 16 residues. Germline trimming cut 7 bases from V and 3 bases from J; bases unmatched to any gene: 11. The V gene's germline CDR1 is LNHDA and CDR2 SQIVND (reference sequence). The CDR3 loop reads CASTVTRGQGHYGYTF. CDR3 nucleotide sequence: TGTGCCAGTACCGTCACAAGGGGACAGGGGCACTATGGCTACACCTTC. Filled out from reference TRBV19 and TRBJ1-2, the complete variable domain reads DGGITQSPKYLFRKEGQNVTLSCEQNLNHDAMYWYRQDPGQGLRLIYYSQIVNDFQKGDIAEGYSVSREKKESFPLTVTSAQKNPTAFYLCASTVTRGQGHYGYTFGSGTRLTVV.

V gene TRBV9 combines with J gene TRBJ1-4; tentative D call: TRBD1 (5 bases). Per germline, CDR1 SGDLS and CDR2 YYNGEE. This CDR3 contains 16 residues. Trimming took 0 bases from V and 1 from J, leaving 10 bases between them. CDR3 DNA: TGTGCCAGCAGCGTAGCCGCGGGGCTAACTAATGAAAAACTGTTTTTT. This gives the protein CASSVAAGLTNEKLFF.

This clone appeared a few times. V is TRBV27 and J is TRBJ1-6, with 7 nucleotides matching TRBD1. The CDR3 length is 16 residues. J gave up 10 bases and V 2 bases, and 11 bases lay outside the gene matches. Per germline, CDR1 MNHEY and CDR2 SMNVEV (reference sequence). The CDR3 loop is CASSLKDRAVRSPLHF. The CDR3 DNA follows: TGTGCCAGCAGTTTAAAAGACAGGGCGGTCAGGTCACCCCTCCACTTT.

The rearrangement links TRBV2 to TRBJ2-5; TRBD2 agrees at 9 bases. The V gene's germline CDR1 is SNHLY and CDR2 FYNNEI. Losses at the gene ends were 10 bases for V and 5 bases for J; bases not matched to a gene: 8. This CDR3 comprises 13 residues. DNA of the CDR3: TGTGCCACTTCAAGCGGGAGGTTGGAGACCCAGTACTTC. Its translation is CATSSGRLETQYF.

This sequence joins TRBV4-3 and TRBJ2-3, with TRBD1 as a possible D gene (8 bases). The V end lost 0 bases, the J end lost 8 bases, and 15 bases lay between the germline ends. The germline gives CDR1 LGHNA, CDR2 YSLEER. The CDR3 has 15 amino acids. CDR3 in DNA: TGCGCCAGCAGCCAAGATGGACAGGGCGGGGGTACGCAGTATTTT. Protein product: CASSQDGQGGGTQYF.

The chain is built from TRBV3-1 (or the pseudogene TRBV3-2) and TRBJ1-5; TRBD1 agrees at 9 bases. The V gene end was trimmed by 4 bases and the J gene end by 4 bases; junction bases not matched to a gene: 5. The CDR3 spans 15 residues. The germline V gene encodes CDR1 LGHDT and CDR2 YNNKEL (reference sequence). CDR3 residues: CASSRRQGGNQPQHF. CDR3 coding DNA: TGTGCCAGCAGCCGCCGACAGGGGGGGAATCAGCCCCAGCATTTT.

The chain recombines TRBV7-9 with TRBJ1-4; D unclear. Trimming removed 2 bases from V and 3 bases from J, with 10 bases in between. In germline, CDR1 is SEHNR, CDR2 FQNEAQ (reference sequence). The CDR3 loop spans 15 amino acids. CDR3 sequence: CASSLFSSANEKLFF. In DNA form, the CDR3 reads TGTGCCAGCAGCTTATTCTCGTCGGCTAATGAAAAACTGTTTTTT.

The chain employs TRBV25-1 and TRBJ2-5; 9 bases are shared with TRBD2. This CDR3 is built from 15 residues. Trimming took 4 bases from V and 2 from J; bases not matched to a gene: 5. CDR1 and CDR2 (germline): MGHDK, SYGVNS. The CDR3 region has the DNA TGTGCCAGCAGTGTACCTAGCGGGGATCAAGAGACCCAGTACTTC. Protein: CASSVPSGDQETQYF.

DNA for the CDR3: TGCAGCGGTGTGGGACAGTCGAACACCGGGGAGCTGTTTTTT. The encoded protein is CSGVGQSNTGELFF. The chain uses TRBV29-1 and TRBJ2-2, with 7 bases that match TRBD1. The CDR3 is made up of 14 amino acids. Germline CDR1 SQVTM, CDR2 ANQGSEA. The V gene end was trimmed by 7 bases and the J gene end by 0 bases; junction bases not matched to a gene: 5.

Comments on this clone: Compared with germline, one end of the junction differs, possibly owing to a read error. The chain combines TRBV23-1 with TRBJ1-5; 7 positions match TRBD1. TRBV23-1 is filed as an ORF, its function uncertain. The CDR3 has 13 amino acids. The CDR3 DNA reads TGCGCCAGCATGAGGCATTTAGGGGGACAGAGTTATTTT. Translating it yields CASMRHLGGQSYF.

The chain links TRBV5-1 to TRBJ1-2; possibly TRBD1 for D (5 bases). Trimming pared 4 bases from V and 2 bases from J, leaving 15 bases between. The length of the CDR3 is 15 residues. The germline gives CDR1 SGHRS, CDR2 YFSETQ. Here the CDR3 DNA reads TGCGCCAGCAGCCCAGGCCCGGGGGACAACTATGGCTACACCTTC. Encoded protein: CASSPGPGDNYGYTF.

This chain connects TRBV7-2 to TRBJ1-2; 7 nucleotides align to TRBD1. From germline, CDR1 is SGHTA and CDR2 FQGNSA. Trimming cost V 0 bases and J 3 bases; bases outside gene matches: 1. The CDR3 sequence is 14 residues long. Here the CDR3 DNA reads TGTGCCAGCAGCTTAGCGACAGGGCACTATGGCTACACCTTC. As protein: CASSLATGHYGYTF.

The genes are TRBV28 and TRBJ2-7; 7 nucleotides align to TRBD1. Germline V CDR1 and CDR2: MDHEN, SYDVKM. This CDR3 spans 14 amino acids. With 3 bases clipped from V and 2 bases from J, the junction kept 4 bases outside the gene matches. Here the CDR3 reads CASSFRGQTYEQYF. DNA of the CDR3: TGTGCCAGCAGTTTCCGGGGACAGACCTACGAGCAGTACTTC.

The chain recombines TRBV19 with TRBJ2-7, with D possibly TRBD1 on 6 matching bases. The CDR3 spans 14 residues. Germline CDR1 and CDR2: LNHDA and SQIVND (reference sequence). Trimming took 7 bases from V and 3 from J, leaving 16 bases between them. The CDR3 sequence: CASMHRAGVYEQYF. DNA for the CDR3: TGTGCCAGTATGCACCGGGCAGGGGTCTACGAGCAGTACTTC.

The chain uses TRBV7-2 and TRBJ2-3; 9 bases map to TRBD2. Germline V gives CDR1 SGHTA, CDR2 FQGNSA. The V and J ends lost 2 bases and 2 bases, in that order; junction bases with no gene match: 5. The CDR3 is made up of 16 amino acids. CDR3 protein: CASSLMGLAPTDTQYF. CDR3 coding DNA: TGTGCCAGCAGCTTAATGGGACTAGCCCCCACAGATACGCAGTATTTT.

The chain employs TRBV7-9 and TRBJ2-3, with D tentatively TRBD2 (6 bases). V was shortened by 6 bases and J by 2 bases, with 12 bases between the two germline ends. Looked up from germline, CDR1 is SEHNR and CDR2 is FQNEAQ (reference sequence). There are 14 residues in the CDR3. CDR3 DNA sequence: TGTGCCAGCAGGGGGACTCTAAACACAGATACGCAGTATTTT. It translates to CASRGTLNTDTQYF.

The chain combines TRBV7-8 with TRBJ1-1, with TRBD1 matching over 8 bases. V was pared by 5 bases and J by 3 bases, with 11 bases of the junction left unmatched. The germline V gene has CDR1 SGHVS and CDR2 FQNEAQ. The CDR3 length is 16 residues. For the CDR3, the DNA is TGTGCCAGCAGCAACGAATTAAACAGGGGGTACACTGAAGCTTTCTTT. Encoded protein: CASSNELNRGYTEAFF.

CDR3 sequence (DNA): TGTGCCAGCAGCCCCCGGGAGGGCCATACCTACGAGCAGTACTTC. Amino acids: CASSPREGHTYEQYF. The J gene is TRBJ2-7, the V gene TRBV11-2, with TRBD2 matching 8 bases. J gave up 2 bases and V 5 bases, and 8 bases lay outside the gene matches. The CDR3 spans 15 residues. Germline V gene data show CDR1 as SGHAT and CDR2 as FQNNGV.

The rearrangement links TRBV18 to TRBJ1-4, with 8 bases that match TRBD1. V shed 3 bases and J 3 bases; nucleotides not matched to a gene: 6. The germline CDR1 and CDR2 sequences are KGHSH and LQKENI. The CDR3 sequence is 16 residues long. The CDR3 is CASSPATGGANEKLFF. Here the CDR3 DNA reads TGTGCCAGCTCACCTGCAACAGGGGGAGCTAATGAAAAACTGTTTTTT.